This T cell receptor beta chain was captured in a study of T cells after yellow fever vaccination. This clonotype was counted at least ten times. Its specificity is unknown. Whole-study findings and limits: Across the CD4 and CD8 compartments, a small share of clonotypes was present in both. After the booster, approximately 96% of CD4 and more than 75% of CD8 primary-response clones were re-detected.

TCRdb ran MiXCR on the 5' RACE reads and lists one entry per CDR3 protein. In the table there are approximately 150,000 distinct CDR3 sequences, 7.7% of which are singletons. Germline V gene data show CDR1 as DFQATT and CDR2 as SNEGSKA (reference sequence). The CDR3 is 15 residues long. Trimming took off 6 bases at V and 4 bases at J, with 16 bases between the two ends. The sequencing used CD4+ T cells sorted from PBMCs, collected 5 days after the yellow fever booster vaccination. This TCR was recovered from a man aged 25-45 years who received the YFV17D yellow fever vaccine. The V call is TRBV20-1, the J call TRBJ1-6; D unclear. The CDR3 sequence is CSATRRTGYNSPLHF. CDR3 coding DNA: TGCAGTGCAACACGAAGGACCGGTTATAATTCACCCCTCCACTTT.